A single sample is the source of the 18 T cell receptor beta chains below, sequenced in a study of radiotherapy plus CTLA-4 blockade in lung cancer. The method was immunoSEQ multiplex PCR; TCRdb's version includes in-frame clones alone and lacks a portion of them. The sample has more than 90,000 clones; roughly 77% are singletons. Sequences were derived from peripheral blood, sampled from a patient treated with radiotherapy plus ipilimumab. Receptors were obtained from a human donor with non-small cell lung cancer that progressed on radiotherapy plus ipilimumab. Some clones in this sample may be carry-over from other donors' samples.

The chain is built from TRBV5-1 and TRBJ1-2; D might be TRBD1 (5 bases). CDR1 and CDR2 (germline): SGHRS, YFSETQ. V shed 0 bases and J shed 6 bases, with 9 bases lying between them. CDR3 size: 13 residues. This chain's CDR3 is CASSLGGRNGYTF. The CDR3 DNA reads TGCGCCAGCAGCTTGGGGGGACGGAATGGCTACACCTTC.

This clone was recorded a few times. V is TRBV6-5 and J is TRBJ2-5; D gene ambiguous. Germline loops: CDR1 MNHEY, CDR2 SVGAGI. The CDR3 is 12 residues long. V lost 4 bases to trimming and J lost 5 bases, with 8 bases between them. The CDR3 here is CASSSPVETQYF. The CDR3 coding sequence is TGTGCCAGCAGTTCCCCCGTCGAGACCCAGTACTTC.

This rearrangement joins TRBV4-1 to TRBJ2-7; D is ambiguous. With 2 bases removed from V and 0 bases from J, the gap between germline ends came to 8 bases. The CDR3 has 14 amino acids. Per germline, CDR1 MGHRA and CDR2 YSYEKL. CDR3 nucleotides: TGCGCCAGCAGCCAATTTAGGGACTCCTACGAGCAGTACTTC. This gives the protein CASSQFRDSYEQYF.

V gene TRBV18 combines with J gene TRBJ2-2, with D possibly matching TRBD1 (5 bases). Germline values: CDR1 KGHSH, CDR2 LQKENI. The CDR3 covers 15 residues. V was shortened by 3 bases and J by 4 bases, with 12 bases between the two germline ends. In nucleotides, the CDR3 is TGTGCCAGCTCACCTCGGACGGACATCACCGGGGAGCTGTTTTTT. Translation: CASSPRTDITGELFF.

This clone appeared a few times. The V call is TRBV5-4, the J call TRBJ1-6, with D uncertain. The CDR3 spans 12 residues. Trimming removed 2 bases at V and 8 bases at J, with 5 bases between. Germline CDR1 SGHNT, CDR2 YYREEE (reference sequence). The CDR3 coding sequence is TGTGCCAGCAGCTTTAAGGATTCACCCCTCCACTTT. As protein: CASSFKDSPLHF.

This chain joins TRBV28 and TRBJ2-7, with D uncertain. This CDR3 comprises 15 residues. Germline assignment: CDR1 MDHEN and CDR2 SYDVKM. V was shortened by 4 bases and J by 0 bases, with 13 bases between the two germline ends. CDR3 protein: CASSSPSRLSYEQYF. CDR3 nucleotide sequence: TGTGCCAGCAGTTCTCCGTCCAGGCTCTCCTACGAGCAGTACTTC.

The rearrangement uses TRBV7-9 and TRBJ2-7; 9 nucleotides align to TRBD1. Germline V lookup: CDR1 SEHNR, CDR2 FQNEAQ (reference sequence). J was trimmed by 5 bases and V by 5 bases; bases with no gene match: 4. This CDR3 contains 13 residues. CDR3: CASSGDRVHEQYF. The CDR3 region has the DNA TGTGCCAGCAGCGGGGACAGGGTCCACGAGCAGTACTTC.

Of note for this clone: A read error may produce the germline difference seen at one junction end. V is TRBV20-1 and J is TRBJ2-3; the D gene is possibly TRBD2 (5 bases). Germline V gene data show CDR1 as DFQATT and CDR2 as SNEGSKA (reference sequence). This CDR3 spans 11 amino acids. CDR3: CSASYRLAMDF. CDR3 nucleotides: TGCAGTGCTAGCTATCGGCTAGCTATGGATTTT.

This clone was counted a few times. This chain joins TRBV6-6 and TRBJ1-4, with a possible D match to TRBD1 (6 bases). Germline V CDR1 and CDR2: MNHNY, SVGAGI (reference sequence). Trimming took 5 bases from V and 4 from J, leaving 14 bases between them. The CDR3 covers 15 residues. Here the CDR3 reads CASSRTVLGNEKLFF. The CDR3 bases are TGTGCCAGCAGTCGGACAGTCCTCGGTAATGAAAAACTGTTTTTT.

The chain employs TRBV10-3 and TRBJ1-5; D remains ambiguous. Trimming removed 6 bases from V and 4 bases from J, with 10 bases in between. Germline values: CDR1 ENHRY, CDR2 SYGVKD. This CDR3 region has 13 residues. The CDR3: CAIRRTDNQPQHF. DNA of the CDR3: TGTGCCATCAGGCGGACGGATAATCAGCCCCAGCATTTT.

This chain joins TRBV4-1 and TRBJ1-1; tentatively, D is TRBD1 (6 bases). Deletions cut 5 bases from V and 0 bases from J, with 22 bases between. The CDR3 is 18 residues long. The germline V gene has CDR1 MGHRA and CDR2 YSYEKL. In nucleotides, the CDR3 is TGCGCCAGCAGCTATCGCTTGGGGGCAGAATTCATGAACACTGAAGCTTTCTTT. This encodes CASSYRLGAEFMNTEAFF.

The rearrangement joins TRBV18 to TRBJ2-2; TRBD1 aligns across 11 bases. Trimming took 6 bases from V and 6 from J; bases not matched to a gene: 9. The V gene's germline CDR1 is KGHSH and CDR2 LQKENI. This CDR3 comprises 16 residues. As DNA, the CDR3 is TGTGCCAGCTCCCGGCCTGGACAGGGGGCAGCCGGGGAGCTGTTTTTT. Translation: CASSRPGQGAAGELFF. The whole variable domain, remainder taken from reference TRBV18 and TRBJ2-2, is NAGVMQNPRHLVRRRGQEARLRCSPMKGHSHVYWYRQLPEEGLKFMVYLQKENIIDESGMPKERFSAEFPKEGPSILRIQQVVRGDSAAYFCASSRPGQGAAGELFFGEGSRLTVL.

This clone was found a few times. This chain connects TRBV7-9 to TRBJ1-2; no firm D call. V lost 4 bases to trimming and J lost 8 bases, with 23 bases between them. This CDR3 is 16 amino acids long. In germline, CDR1 is SEHNR, CDR2 FQNEAQ (reference sequence). For the CDR3, the DNA is TGTGCCAGCAGCTCACCTCTTCGGCGGGCCACGGAAGGCTACACCTTC. This sequence encodes CASSSPLRRATEGYTF.

The chain links TRBV6-4 to TRBJ2-1; 11 bases are a match to TRBD2. V lost 6 bases and J lost 4; bases outside the gene matches: 5. Germline CDR1 MRHNA, CDR2 SNTAGT. The CDR3 is made up of 15 amino acids. The CDR3 protein is CASSDSGGGYNEQFF. The DNA for the CDR3 is TGTGCCAGCAGCGATAGCGGGGGGGGATACAATGAGCAGTTCTTC.

This sequence joins TRBV13 and TRBJ2-5; 9 bases line up with TRBD2. Germline-derived CDR1 and CDR2 are PRHDT and FYEKMQ (reference sequence). This CDR3 region has 16 residues. The V and J ends lost 4 bases and 4 bases, in that order; junction bases with no gene match: 10. CDR3 bases: TGTGCCAGCAGCTCCAACGAGCGGGGGGCCGTAGAGACCCAGTACTTC. Translating it yields CASSSNERGAVETQYF.

V gene TRBV7-9 combines with J gene TRBJ2-7; TRBD2 aligns across 14 bases. V shed 5 bases, J shed 3 bases, and the junction held 6 bases outside the gene matches. This CDR3 region has 16 residues. Per germline, CDR1 SEHNR and CDR2 FQNEAQ (reference sequence). This chain's CDR3 is CASSPGTSGGLYEQYF. The CDR3 DNA reads TGTGCCAGCAGCCCTGGGACTAGCGGGGGACTCTACGAGCAGTACTTC.

The rearrangement uses TRBV2 and TRBJ1-2, with 7 bases lining up with TRBD1. From germline, CDR1 is SNHLY and CDR2 FYNNEI. The CDR3 runs 14 residues. J lost 8 bases, V lost 6 bases, and 12 bases had no gene match. CDR3 amino acids: CASRNRGGPAGYTF. The CDR3 region has the DNA TGTGCCAGCAGGAATAGAGGGGGCCCGGCGGGCTACACCTTC.

The V call is TRBV7-2, the J call TRBJ2-7, with TRBD1 matching over 8 bases. Looked up from germline, CDR1 is SGHTA and CDR2 is FQGNSA. The length of the CDR3 is 14 residues. The trim removed 3 bases at V and 4 bases at J, leaving 5 bases unmatched. The CDR3 reads CASSFRQGAYEQYF. The CDR3 DNA is TGTGCCAGCAGCTTTAGGCAGGGGGCTTACGAGCAGTACTTC.